Sequencing of this T cell receptor beta chain was carried out in a study of shared clonotypes between healthy human individuals. The study's findings and limits: Clonotype sharing levels among donors were expected to vary with sequencing depth. The study found lower generation probabilities in non-shared clonotypes than in those shared by all four donors.

Study processing details: Without quality scores, immunoSEQ junctional reads could not be filtered like full-length reads. TCRdb's table, derived via immunoSEQ multiplex PCR, lists solely in-frame clones and lacks some. The DNA was the basis for D and trimming; V, J and clone size are from that table. The sample has approximately 1.9 million clones, approximately 92% seen once; the top ten hold around 1.7%. Comments on this clone: What it binds is unknown.

In the naive CD8 group, cells lacked CD45RO and were positively selected for CCR7, so terminally differentiated effector memory CD45RA+ cells were left out. From germline, CDR1 is MDHEN and CDR2 SYDVKM. The CDR3 extends over 15 amino acids. Trimming cost V 8 bases and J 3 bases, with 20 bases left between them. Sequenced: naive CD8+ T cells from PBMCs. V usage is TRBV28 and J usage is TRBJ2-7; D is possibly TRBD1 (6 bases). This sequence was found in a man between 18 and 29 years old in good health. Some clones in this sample may be carry-over from other donors' samples. CDR3 nucleotide sequence: TGTGCCAGCCCTCCCCCGGGGAGAGGGGGCTACGAGCAGTACTTC. Its protein product is CASPPPGRGGYEQYF.